Each of the 23 T cell receptor beta chains below was sequenced from the same sample in a study of blood T cell repertoires in COVID-19. TCRdb's table, derived via immunoSEQ multiplex PCR, lists solely in-frame clones and lacks some. The sample includes around 63,000 clones, over 75% of them seen just once. Sequenced sample: peripheral blood. The source of these receptors is a woman aged 60-75 years with COVID-19, enrolled during active disease.

This chain's CDR3 is CASSSQAGASYEQYF. In nucleotides, the CDR3 is TGTGCCAGCAGCTCCCAAGCGGGAGCCTCCTACGAGCAGTACTTC. The chain has TRBV11-3 and TRBJ2-7; 8 bases agree with TRBD2. V was pared by 4 bases and J by 0 bases, with 5 bases of the junction left unmatched. This CDR3 has 15 amino acids. Per the germline V gene, CDR1 is SGHNT and CDR2 is YENEEA. The full variable domain, in which reference TRBV11-3 and TRBJ2-7 provide the parts outside the CDR3, is EAGVVQSPRYKIIEKKQPVAFWCNPISGHNTLYWYLQNLGQGPELLIRYENEEAVDDSQLPKDRFSAERLKGVDSTLKIQPAELGDSAVYLCASSSQAGASYEQYFGPGTRLTVT.

The rearrangement links TRBV5-1 to TRBJ1-1; a possible D gene is TRBD1 (5 bases). The V gene lost 1 base and the J gene lost 2 bases, with 18 bases spanning the gap. Germline V gene sequence: CDR1 SGHRS, CDR2 YFSETQ. The CDR3 has 17 residues. DNA for the CDR3: TGCGCCAGCAGCTTGTATAAGGGGCGAGTTGAAAACACTGAAGCTTTCTTT. Residues: CASSLYKGRVENTEAFF. Full variable domain (outside the CDR3, taken from reference TRBV5-1 and TRBJ1-1): KAGVTQTPRYLIKTRGQQVTLSCSPISGHRSVSWYQQTPGQGLQFLFEYFSETQRNKGNFPGRFSGRQFSNSRSEMNVSTLELGDSALYLCASSLYKGRVENTEAFFGQGTRLTVV.

The rearrangement links TRBV28 to TRBJ2-5; TRBD2 matches at 8 bases. Germline CDR1 reads MDHEN; CDR2 reads SYDVKM. This CDR3 has 19 residues. The ends lost 7 bases at V and 2 bases at J; junction bases unmatched: 21. CDR3 nucleotides: TGTGCCAGCACTGTTGTGTCCGTTGGGGGCGCGGGAGGACAAGAGACCCAGTACTTC. Its translation: CASTVVSVGGAGGQETQYF.

The chain is built from TRBV27 and TRBJ1-1, with D unresolved. With 2 bases removed from V and 5 bases from J, the gap between germline ends came to 9 bases. Germline V CDR1 and CDR2: MNHEY, SMNVEV (reference sequence). This CDR3 spans 13 amino acids. The CDR3 is CASSLRGRTEAFF. The CDR3 DNA sequence: TGTGCCAGCAGTTTAAGAGGGAGGACTGAAGCTTTCTTT.

This clone was recorded only once. The chain has TRBV12-3 or TRBV12-4 and TRBJ1-1; no definite D call. The CDR3 has 11 amino acids. Trimming removed 6 bases from V and 6 bases from J, with 8 bases in between. The CDR3 DNA reads as TGTGCCAGCAGACAAATTTCTGAAGCTTTCTTT. The encoded protein is CASRQISEAFF.

The gene calls are TRBV19 and TRBJ1-6, with 7 nucleotides matching TRBD1. This CDR3 is 15 amino acids long. Germline CDR1 reads LNHDA; CDR2 reads SQIVND (reference sequence). V shed 3 bases and J 4 bases; nucleotides not matched to a gene: 3. The CDR3 region is CASSMEGAYNSPLHF. The CDR3, as DNA: TGTGCCAGTAGTATGGAGGGGGCGTATAATTCACCCCTCCACTTT.

The gene calls are TRBV5-1 and TRBJ2-7, with 12 bases aligning to TRBD2. The CDR3 spans 15 residues. The V and J ends lost 5 bases and 6 bases, in that order; junction bases with no gene match: 9. CDR1 is SGHRS and CDR2 is YFSETQ in the germline V gene. CDR3 DNA sequence: TGCGCCAGCAGACTAGCGGGAGGAAGGGGGGGCGAGCAGTACTTC. It codes for CASRLAGGRGGEQYF.

This clone showed up just once. V is TRBV9 and J is TRBJ2-7, with TRBD1 matching over 8 bases. The CDR3 has 15 residues. The ends lost 4 bases at V and 6 bases at J; junction bases unmatched: 12. Germline CDR1 SGDLS, CDR2 YYNGEE. CDR3 sequence reads: CASSKRTGSLSEQYF. CDR3 sequence (DNA): TGTGCCAGCAGCAAACGGACAGGGTCATTAAGCGAGCAGTACTTC.

V gene TRBV3-1 (or the pseudogene TRBV3-2) combines with J gene TRBJ2-7, with 11 nucleotides matching TRBD2. CDR1 and CDR2 from the germline V gene are LGHDT and YNNKEL (reference sequence). After removal of 5 bases from V and 3 bases from J, the junction contained 6 bases not matched to a gene. CDR3 size: 15 residues. CDR3 sequence: CASSLGLAGRYEQYF. In nucleotides, the CDR3 is TGTGCCAGCAGCTTAGGACTAGCGGGCCGCTACGAGCAGTACTTC.

The rearrangement joins TRBV11-3 to TRBJ2-5; 14 bases align to TRBD2. CDR1 and CDR2 (germline): SGHNT, YENEEA. The length of the CDR3 is 17 residues. With V trimmed by 3 bases and J by 2 bases, 5 bases remained unmatched. The CDR3 DNA follows: TGTGCCAGCAGCTTCCCGGGACTAGCGGGAGTGCAAGAGACCCAGTACTTC. The encoded protein is CASSFPGLAGVQETQYF.

This clone was recorded only once. The chain carries TRBV11-2 and TRBJ1-1, with TRBD1 matching over 10 bases. This CDR3 is 13 amino acids long. Germline CDR1 and CDR2: SGHAT and FQNNGV. The J segment lost 11 bases and the V segment lost 3 bases, leaving 6 bases of the junction unmatched. CDR3 DNA sequence: TGTGCCAGCAGCTTTTCACCGGGACAGGGGGCTTTCTTT. Amino acids: CASSFSPGQGAFF.

This clone was detected once. The V call is TRBV6-4, the J call TRBJ1-5; D is unresolved. V gave up 0 bases and J gave up 9 bases, with 6 bases separating them. The CDR3 contains 12 residues. CDR1 MRHNA and CDR2 SNTAGT come from the germline V gene. CDR3 residues: CASSDSDWPQHF. The CDR3, as DNA: TGTGCCAGCAGTGACTCAGACTGGCCCCAGCATTTT.

The genes are TRBV10-3 and TRBJ2-5; possibly TRBD2 for D (5 bases). Germline CDR1 reads ENHRY; CDR2 reads SYGVKD. The CDR3 sequence is 13 residues long. V lost 3 bases and J lost 5, with 10 bases in between. In DNA form, the CDR3 reads TGTGCCATCAGTGATAGAGGGCCGGAGACCCAGTACTTC. It is translated as CAISDRGPETQYF.

This sequence joins TRBV6-6 and TRBJ2-7, with D possibly being TRBD1 (8 bases). There are 15 residues in the CDR3. CDR1 is MNHNY and CDR2 is SVGAGI in the germline V gene (reference sequence). V was clipped by 5 bases and J by 2 bases, with 16 bases between them. CDR3: CASSLSGTGTYEQYF. CDR3 coding DNA: TGTGCCAGCAGTCTCAGCGGGACAGGCACCTACGAGCAGTACTTC.

The genes are TRBV10-3 and TRBJ2-3; D might be TRBD2 (6 bases). This CDR3 contains 12 residues. In germline, CDR1 is ENHRY, CDR2 SYGVKD. V dropped 6 bases and J dropped 4 bases, with 8 bases sitting between them. The CDR3, as DNA: TGTGCCATCAGGACTAGTGCAGATACGCAGTATTTT. Its protein is CAIRTSADTQYF.

The rearrangement uses TRBV6-5 and TRBJ2-7; 8 bases map to TRBD1. V was clipped by 6 bases and J by 6 bases; unmatched bases: 10. The CDR3 contains 14 residues. Looked up from germline, CDR1 is MNHEY and CDR2 is SVGAGI. CDR3 loop: CASSRTDRGSEQYF. CDR3 coding DNA: TGTGCCAGCAGCCGAACCGACAGGGGTTCCGAGCAGTACTTC.

The table lists this clone with a count of one. The V and J genes are TRBV15 and TRBJ2-4; 8 nucleotides align to TRBD1. Germline CDR1 is LNHNV and CDR2 is YYDKDF (reference sequence). With V trimmed by 4 bases and J by 0 bases, 8 bases remained unmatched. CDR3 length: 17 residues. CDR3: CATSTQDRDVAKNIQYF. The CDR3 DNA follows: TGTGCCACCAGCACCCAGGACAGGGACGTAGCCAAAAACATTCAGTACTTC.

V and J are TRBV6-5 and TRBJ1-1; no reliable D call. The V gene lost 4 bases and the J gene lost 0 bases, with 12 bases spanning the gap. The CDR3 has 15 residues. Germline V lookup: CDR1 MNHEY, CDR2 SVGAGI. DNA for the CDR3: TGTGCCAGCAGTTCGCTCAGGATGATGAACACTGAAGCTTTCTTT. This translates into CASSSLRMMNTEAFF.

The chain carries TRBV5-1 and TRBJ2-1, with TRBD2 matching over 9 bases. Germline assignment: CDR1 SGHRS and CDR2 YFSETQ. V lost 5 bases and J lost 3; bases outside the gene matches: 9. The CDR3 runs 16 residues. The CDR3 DNA is TGCGCCAGCAGATCTCCCGGGACTAGCCTCTACAATGAGCAGTTCTTC. The encoded protein is CASRSPGTSLYNEQFF.

This chain joins TRBV27 and TRBJ2-1; TRBD1 might be the D (6 bases). Trimming pared 5 bases from V and 3 bases from J, leaving 17 bases between. Germline loops: CDR1 MNHEY, CDR2 SMNVEV (reference sequence). There are 16 residues in the CDR3. CDR3 nucleotides: TGTGCCAGCAGTCCCCAGGGGTGGGGGTTCTACAATGAGCAGTTCTTC. This codes for CASSPQGWGFYNEQFF.

The chain links TRBV6-5 to TRBJ1-1; D may be TRBD1 (5 bases). CDR3 length equals 14 residues. CDR1 MNHEY and CDR2 SVGAGI come from the germline V gene. Trimming stripped 0 bases from V and 5 bases from J, with 10 bases between. The CDR3, as DNA: TGTGCCAGCAGTTACTCCGGGGGAAGGACTGAAGCTTTCTTT. Translated: CASSYSGGRTEAFF.

This sequence joins TRBV24-1 and TRBJ1-5; 10 bases agree with TRBD1. The CDR3 sequence is 17 residues long. The V gene end was trimmed by 4 bases and the J gene end by 5 bases; junction bases not matched to a gene: 10. CDR1 KGHDR and CDR2 SFDVKD come from the germline V gene. CDR3 in amino acids: CATSDPSTGGADQPQHF. In DNA, the CDR3 is TGTGCCACCAGTGACCCTTCGACAGGGGGCGCGGATCAGCCCCAGCATTTT.

This clone was counted a single time. The chain links TRBV10-3 to TRBJ1-2, with D tentatively TRBD1 (6 bases). CDR3 length equals 15 residues. The germline V gene has CDR1 ENHRY and CDR2 SYGVKD. V lost 10 bases, J lost 2 bases, and 20 bases lay in between. The CDR3 loop reads CATEGDSRGNYGYTF. The CDR3 nucleotides are TGTGCCACCGAAGGGGATTCCAGGGGAAACTATGGCTACACCTTC.